Presented here are 16 T cell receptor beta chains from one specimen sequenced in a study of human T cells and chemical hapten exposure. TCRdb reprocessed the RACE reads with MiXCR, giving one entry per CDR3 protein. Of 44,000 or so distinct CDR3 sequences listed, about 3.7% are singletons. Time point of the sample: healthy volunteer bleed at 6 weeks. Someone pulled total RNA out of unfractionated whole blood. The sample consisted of whole blood. The receptors originated from a human donor in good health. Some clones in this sample may be carry-over from other donors' samples.

This clonotype has more than one count but fewer than ten. This chain uses TRBV7-2 with TRBJ2-7; 8 bases are shared with TRBD2. The CDR3 totals 15 residues. CDR1 is SGHTA and CDR2 is FQGNSA in the germline V gene. V shed 1 base and J 2 bases; nucleotides not matched to a gene: 4. CDR3 nucleotide sequence: TGTGCCAGCAGCTTAGGGCGGGGGGTGACCTACGAGCAGTACTTC. This codes for CASSLGRGVTYEQYF.

This clonotype was seen at least ten times. This sequence joins TRBV5-6 and TRBJ2-3; 14 bases fit TRBD2. Germline values: CDR1 SGHDT, CDR2 YYEEEE. Trimming took 1 base from V and 6 from J; bases not matched to a gene: 1. This CDR3 has 15 residues. The CDR3 protein is CASSLRTSGGDTQYF. CDR3 nucleotide sequence: TGTGCCAGCAGCTTGCGGACTAGCGGGGGGGATACGCAGTATTTT. Full variable domain (missing parts from reference TRBV5-6 and TRBJ2-3): DAGVTQSPTHLIKTRGQQVTLRCSPKSGHDTVSWYQQALGQGPQFIFQYYEEEERQRGNFPDRFSGHQFPNYSSELNVNALLLGDSALYLCASSLRTSGGDTQYFGPGTRLTVL.

This clonotype was observed a handful of times. The CDR3 DNA follows: TGTGCCAGCACCTTATCGAACGAAGTGGGCCGGAGGGCTTTCTTT. Its protein product is CASTLSNEVGRRAFF. The chain has TRBV6-6 and TRBJ1-1; D uncertain. This CDR3 contains 15 residues. With 7 bases removed from V and 11 bases from J, the gap between germline ends came to 26 bases. Germline CDR1 is MNHNY and CDR2 is SVGAGI (reference sequence).

This clonotype has a count of ten or more. V and J are TRBV28 and TRBJ1-1, with no clear D. V lost 3 bases, J lost 0 bases, and 8 bases lay in between. The CDR3 runs to 14 residues. CDR1 is MDHEN and CDR2 is SYDVKM in the germline V gene. The chain's CDR3 is CASSLVDMNTEAFF. In DNA, the CDR3 is TGTGCCAGCAGTTTGGTAGATATGAACACTGAAGCTTTCTTT.

As regards this clonotype: Given a much more abundant clone one base away, this may be a read error. The chain is built from TRBV12-3 or TRBV12-4 and TRBJ2-3, with D possibly TRBD2 on 6 matching bases. The CDR3 spans 16 residues. The chain's CDR3 is CVSSASGGKGTDTQYF. The DNA for the CDR3 is TGTGTCAGCAGCGCCTCAGGCGGGAAGGGCACAGATACGCAGTATTTT.

At least ten counts were recorded for this clonotype. V and J are TRBV29-1 and TRBJ2-4; D is possibly TRBD2 (5 bases). This CDR3 spans 13 amino acids. Trimming pared 2 bases from V and 9 bases from J, leaving 14 bases between. Per germline, CDR1 SQVTM and CDR2 ANQGSEA. The DNA of the CDR3 is TGCAGCGTTGAAACGGGAAGCCCGGGCATTCAGTACTTC. This translates into CSVETGSPGIQYF.

This clonotype was seen more than once but under ten times. The chain recombines TRBV30 with TRBJ2-7, with 8 bases lining up with TRBD1. CDR1 is GTSNPN and CDR2 is SVGIG in the germline V gene (reference sequence). The J segment lost 10 bases and the V segment lost 3 bases, leaving 11 bases of the junction unmatched. This CDR3 spans 13 amino acids. The CDR3, as DNA: TGTGCCTGGAGCGCGAGTCTCCAGGGGGCTCAGTACTTC. Encoded protein: CAWSASLQGAQYF.

J is TRBJ1-6 and V is TRBV13; possible D gene TRBD1, 6 bases. Germline V CDR1 and CDR2: PRHDT, FYEKMQ (reference sequence). The CDR3 is made up of 17 amino acids. V was shortened by 5 bases and J by 0 bases, with 14 bases between the two germline ends. The CDR3 reads CASSPRQAISYNSPLHF. In DNA, the CDR3 is TGTGCCAGCAGCCCCAGACAGGCCATCTCCTATAATTCACCCCTCCACTTT.

This clonotype was picked up many times. The chain combines TRBV2 with TRBJ2-3, with 16 nucleotides matching TRBD2. The CDR3 totals 17 residues. V shed 7 bases and J 8 bases; nucleotides not matched to a gene: 12. Germline loops: CDR1 SNHLY, CDR2 FYNNEI. CDR3 nucleotides: TGTGCCAGCAATCCAGGGACTAGCGGGAGGGAGATAGGTACGCAGTATTTT. It encodes CASNPGTSGREIGTQYF.

This clonotype was seen more than once but under ten times. The chain joins TRBV6-1 to TRBJ2-2, with a possible D match to TRBD2 (6 bases). Trimming removed 10 bases at V and 1 base at J, with 25 bases between. Germline-derived CDR1 and CDR2 are MNHNS and SASEGT. The CDR3 sequence is 18 residues long. CDR3 sequence reads: CAISGWSGGGGNTGELFF. CDR3 DNA: TGTGCCATCAGCGGCTGGTCTGGTGGGGGAGGGAACACCGGGGAGCTGTTTTTT.

Ten or more counts support this clonotype. This chain links TRBV10-2 with TRBJ2-7; TRBD2 matches 10 bases. The V gene end was trimmed by 4 bases and the J gene end by 6 bases; junction bases not matched to a gene: 6. CDR3 size: 14 residues. Per the germline V gene, CDR1 is WSHSY and CDR2 is SAAADI. The chain's CDR3 is CASSVAGGQSEQYF. The CDR3 DNA sequence: TGCGCCAGCAGTGTAGCGGGAGGCCAAAGCGAGCAGTACTTC.

In this sample, this clonotype turned up a few times. This sequence joins TRBV28 and TRBJ2-7; perhaps D is TRBD1 or TRBD2 (5 bases each). The CDR3 runs to 16 residues. Germline V gene sequence: CDR1 MDHEN, CDR2 SYDVKM. V dropped 6 bases and J dropped 5 bases, with 23 bases sitting between them. The CDR3 nucleotides are TGTGCCAGCAGGTCGGTGGGGGACCGCCCGGAGGACGAGCAGTACTTC. This codes for CASRSVGDRPEDEQYF.

There are many counts of this clonotype. V usage is TRBV28 and J usage is TRBJ2-1; tentative D call: TRBD2 (6 bases). The V gene lost 6 bases and the J gene lost 2 bases, with 14 bases spanning the gap. Germline CDR1 reads MDHEN; CDR2 reads SYDVKM. This CDR3 spans 15 amino acids. The CDR3 here is CASSPIREPYNEQFF. The CDR3 nucleotides read TGTGCCAGCAGCCCGATACGGGAGCCCTACAATGAGCAGTTCTTC. Complete variable domain (other parts from reference TRBV28 and TRBJ2-1): DVKVTQSSRYLVKRTGEKVFLECVQDMDHENMFWYRQDPGLGLRLIYFSYDVKMKEKGDIPEGYSVSREKKERFSLILESASTNQTSMYLCASSPIREPYNEQFFGPGTRLTVL.

This clonotype was detected ten times or more. The J gene is TRBJ1-5, the V gene TRBV18, with unresolved D. This CDR3 is 14 amino acids long. The V gene's germline CDR1 is KGHSH and CDR2 LQKENI. Trimming took off 3 bases at V and 0 bases at J, with 6 bases between the two ends. The CDR3 loop is CASSPVNSNQPQHF. Written as DNA, the CDR3 is TGTGCCAGCTCACCCGTCAATAGCAATCAGCCCCAGCATTTT.

This clonotype has just a few counts. The CDR3 protein is CATSTGTGAHTEAFF. In DNA, the CDR3 is TGTGCCACCAGTACCGGGACAGGGGCGCACACTGAAGCTTTCTTT. The chain couples TRBV24-1 to TRBJ1-1, with TRBD1 matching 10 bases. CDR1 is KGHDR and CDR2 is SFDVKD in the germline V gene. The CDR3 covers 15 residues. The V and J ends lost 6 bases and 3 bases, in that order; junction bases with no gene match: 6.

The sample holds a few counts of this clonotype. This rearrangement joins TRBV6-5 to TRBJ2-7; tentatively, D is TRBD2 (6 bases). Trimming took off 7 bases at V and 3 bases at J, with 16 bases between the two ends. CDR1 and CDR2 (germline): MNHEY, SVGAGI. The CDR3 extends over 14 amino acids. The CDR3 loop reads CASKKEGRNYEQYF. The CDR3 region has the DNA TGTGCCAGCAAGAAGGAGGGCCGTAACTACGAGCAGTACTTC.